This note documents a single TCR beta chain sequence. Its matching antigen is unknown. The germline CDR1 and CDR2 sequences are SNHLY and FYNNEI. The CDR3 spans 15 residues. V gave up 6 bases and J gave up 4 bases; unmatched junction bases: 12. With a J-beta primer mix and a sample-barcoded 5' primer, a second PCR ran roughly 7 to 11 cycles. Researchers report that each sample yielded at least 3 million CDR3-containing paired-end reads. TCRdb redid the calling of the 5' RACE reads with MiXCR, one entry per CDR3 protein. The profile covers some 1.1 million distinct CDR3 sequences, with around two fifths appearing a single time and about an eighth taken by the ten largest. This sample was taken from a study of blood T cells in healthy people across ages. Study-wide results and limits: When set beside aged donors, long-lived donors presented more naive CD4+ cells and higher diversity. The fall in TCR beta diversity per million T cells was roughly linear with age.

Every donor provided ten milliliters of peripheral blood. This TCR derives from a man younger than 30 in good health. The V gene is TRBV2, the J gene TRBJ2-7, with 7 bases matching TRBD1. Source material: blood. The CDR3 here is CASRPGQFDFYEQYF. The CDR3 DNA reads TGTGCCAGCAGGCCGGGACAGTTTGACTTTTACGAGCAGTACTTC.